This TCR beta chain derives from a study of cytomegalovirus exposure and HLA in healthy donors. Note on this clone: Its target is not known.

J gave up 2 bases and V 5 bases, and 4 bases lay outside the gene matches. The CDR3 has 15 residues. Per germline, CDR1 LNHDA and CDR2 SQIVND (reference sequence). General observations from the study: Fewer N-insertions than the roughly 670-donor mean were reportedly shown by an Asian-associated ancestry cluster in a later analysis. The listing of 150 or so TCR beta chains classed them as cytomegalovirus-associated. Roughly uniform sequencing depth across donors was assumed, possibly incorrectly. A few chains tied to CMV proved CMV antigen-specific in vitro.

The PCR ran on 60 Vbeta and 13 Jbeta primers. The repertoire was sequenced with immunoSEQ multiplex PCR; TCRdb's copy has only in-frame clones and lacks some. With roughly 100,000 clones in the sample, the ten largest clones hold 3.5%. The V gene is TRBV19, the J gene TRBJ2-7; 12 bases are shared with TRBD2. The TCR sequence derives from a man between 35 and 55 years old in good health and CMV-seronegative. The sample taken for sequencing was PBMCs. The chain's CDR3 is CASSRLAGETYEQYF. In nucleotides, the CDR3 is TGTGCCAGTAGTCGACTAGCGGGAGAGACCTACGAGCAGTACTTC.